This T cell receptor (beta chain) comes out of a study of T cells after yellow fever vaccination. Whole-study results and caveats: Post-booster reappearance was seen for most primary-vaccination clones (around 96% CD4, roughly 91% CD8). Though it reached lower strength, the secondary response hit its peak faster, day 5 versus 15.

Template switching by 5'RACE produced TCR cDNA, adding a universal primer site and UMIs. TCRdb reprocessed the 5' RACE reads via MiXCR and lists one record per CDR3 protein. This sample has 150,000 to 200,000 distinct CDR3 sequences, with 9.5% to 12% found just once. On this clonotype itself: The target antigen is unknown.

This CDR3 is built from 15 residues. Germline CDR1 SGHRS, CDR2 YFSETQ. The germline V and J ends were trimmed by 3 bases and 5 bases, with 17 bases remaining between them. The receptor comes from a man aged 18 to 30 who received the YFV17D yellow fever vaccine. The sequencing used CD8+ T cells sorted from PBMCs, collected 15 days after the yellow fever booster vaccination. This chain links TRBV5-1 with TRBJ1-1, with a tentative D call TRBD1 (5 bases). The CDR3 bases are TGCGCCAGCAGCTCCCTTTCGTGGGGGGGGACTGAAGCTTTCTTT. Its protein product is CASSSLSWGGTEAFF.